This entry describes one T cell receptor (beta chain). The antigen is unknown. The CDR3 is 13 residues long. Germline CDR1 SQVTM, CDR2 ANQGSEA. This entry comes from a study of monozygotic twins with inflammatory bowel disease. Study results and limitations: The co-twins with IBD showed lower TCRbeta diversity (inverse Simpson) than their healthy siblings.

The authors used 3,000 to 3,500 ng of total RNA per TCR library. Eight separate reactions for every sample produced the cDNA. Nested PCRs of approximately 16 and 10 cycles, two in total, were run on TCRalpha and TCRbeta cDNA. TCRdb re-called the 5' RACE reads and gives one entry per CDR3 protein, without DNA. Its table lists about 380,000 distinct CDR3 sequences. The sample taken for sequencing was blood. The sequence derives from a human donor with ulcerative colitis or Crohn's disease, or a healthy co-twin of an affected twin (not recorded which). The V call is TRBV29-1, the J call TRBJ1-6; TCRdb lists TRBD1, though no DNA is available to test this call. This CDR3 reads CSVTTGMGSPLHF.